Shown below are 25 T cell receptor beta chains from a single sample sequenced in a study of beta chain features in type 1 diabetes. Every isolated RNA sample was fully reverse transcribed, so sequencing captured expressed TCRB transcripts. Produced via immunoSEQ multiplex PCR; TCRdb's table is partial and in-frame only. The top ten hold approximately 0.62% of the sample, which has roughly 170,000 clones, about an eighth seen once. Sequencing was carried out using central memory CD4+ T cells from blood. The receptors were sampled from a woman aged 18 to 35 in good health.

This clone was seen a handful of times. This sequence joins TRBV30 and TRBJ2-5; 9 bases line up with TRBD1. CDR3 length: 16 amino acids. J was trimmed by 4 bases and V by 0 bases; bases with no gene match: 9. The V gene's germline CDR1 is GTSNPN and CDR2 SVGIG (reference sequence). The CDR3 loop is CAWSVKPDRGGETQYF. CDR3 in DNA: TGTGCCTGGAGTGTGAAGCCGGACAGGGGCGGAGAGACCCAGTACTTC.

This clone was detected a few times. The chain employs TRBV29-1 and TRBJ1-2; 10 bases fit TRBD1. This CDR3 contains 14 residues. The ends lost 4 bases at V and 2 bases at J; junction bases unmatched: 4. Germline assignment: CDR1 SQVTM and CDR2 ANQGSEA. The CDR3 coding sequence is TGCAGCGTTGGAAGACAGGGGGCGAACTATGGCTACACCTTC. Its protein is CSVGRQGANYGYTF.

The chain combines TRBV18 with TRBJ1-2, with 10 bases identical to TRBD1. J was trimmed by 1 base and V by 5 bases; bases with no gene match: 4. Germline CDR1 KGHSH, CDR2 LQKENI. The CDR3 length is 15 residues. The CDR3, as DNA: TGTGCCAGCTCAGCGGGACAGGGGCTTAACTATGGCTACACCTTC. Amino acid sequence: CASSAGQGLNYGYTF.

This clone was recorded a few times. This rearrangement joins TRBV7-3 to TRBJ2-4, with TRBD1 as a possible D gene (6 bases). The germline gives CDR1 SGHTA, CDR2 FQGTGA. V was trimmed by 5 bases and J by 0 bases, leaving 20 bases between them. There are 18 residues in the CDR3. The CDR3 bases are TGTGCCAGCAGCCCAAATGTATTAGGACAGTTAGCCAAAAACATTCAGTACTTC. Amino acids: CASSPNVLGQLAKNIQYF.

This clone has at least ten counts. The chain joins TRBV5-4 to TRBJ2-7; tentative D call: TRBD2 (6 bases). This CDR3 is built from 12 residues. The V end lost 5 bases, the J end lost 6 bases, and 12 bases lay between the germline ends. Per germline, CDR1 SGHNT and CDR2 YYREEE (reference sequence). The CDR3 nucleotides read TGTGCCAGCAGGCGGGACTCTTCCGAGCAGTACTTC. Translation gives CASRRDSSEQYF.

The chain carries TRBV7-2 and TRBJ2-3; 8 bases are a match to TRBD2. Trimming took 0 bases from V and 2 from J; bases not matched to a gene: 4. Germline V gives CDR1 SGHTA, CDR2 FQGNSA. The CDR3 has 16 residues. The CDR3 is CASSLASGIVTDTQYF. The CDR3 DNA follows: TGTGCCAGCAGCTTAGCTAGCGGGATTGTCACAGATACGCAGTATTTT.

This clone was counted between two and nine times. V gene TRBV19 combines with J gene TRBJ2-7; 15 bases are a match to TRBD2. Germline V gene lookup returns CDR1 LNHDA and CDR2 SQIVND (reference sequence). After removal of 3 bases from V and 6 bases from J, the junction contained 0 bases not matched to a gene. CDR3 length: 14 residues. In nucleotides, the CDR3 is TGTGCCAGTAGTATGGGACTAGCGGGAGGCGAGCAGTACTTC. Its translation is CASSMGLAGGEQYF.

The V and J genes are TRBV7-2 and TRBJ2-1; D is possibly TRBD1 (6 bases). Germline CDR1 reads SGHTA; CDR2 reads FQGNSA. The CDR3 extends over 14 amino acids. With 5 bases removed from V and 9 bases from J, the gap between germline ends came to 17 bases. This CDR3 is CASSPGQTTSEQFF. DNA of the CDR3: TGTGCCAGCAGCCCCGGACAGACTACCAGTGAGCAGTTCTTC.

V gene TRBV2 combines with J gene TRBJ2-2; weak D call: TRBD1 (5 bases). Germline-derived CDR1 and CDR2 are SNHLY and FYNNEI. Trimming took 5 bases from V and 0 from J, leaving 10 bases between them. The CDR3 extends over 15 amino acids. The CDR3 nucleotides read TGTGCCAGCAGTTCCCAGGGCGCGAACACCGGGGAGCTGTTTTTT. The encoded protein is CASSSQGANTGELFF.

CDR3 nucleotides: TGTGCCAGCAGCGGGAGATCGGGAGAGCAGTACTTC. Its protein is CASSGRSGEQYF. The chain uses TRBV7-3 and TRBJ2-7; D may be TRBD2 (5 bases). Germline loops: CDR1 SGHTA, CDR2 FQGTGA. The CDR3 is 12 amino acids. Trimming stripped 5 bases from V and 7 bases from J, with 12 bases between.

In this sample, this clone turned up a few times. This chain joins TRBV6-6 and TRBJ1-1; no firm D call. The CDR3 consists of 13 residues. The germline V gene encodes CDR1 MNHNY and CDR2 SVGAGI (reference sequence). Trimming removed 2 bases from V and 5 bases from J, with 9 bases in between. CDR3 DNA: TGTGCCAGCAGTTACCAGTATAAGACTGAAGCTTTCTTT. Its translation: CASSYQYKTEAFF.

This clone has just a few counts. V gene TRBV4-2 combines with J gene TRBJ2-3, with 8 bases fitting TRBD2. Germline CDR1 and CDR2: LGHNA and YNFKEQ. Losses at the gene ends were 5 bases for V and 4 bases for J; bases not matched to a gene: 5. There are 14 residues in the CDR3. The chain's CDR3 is CASSFNGRADTQYF. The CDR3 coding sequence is TGTGCCAGCAGCTTCAACGGGAGGGCAGATACGCAGTATTTT.

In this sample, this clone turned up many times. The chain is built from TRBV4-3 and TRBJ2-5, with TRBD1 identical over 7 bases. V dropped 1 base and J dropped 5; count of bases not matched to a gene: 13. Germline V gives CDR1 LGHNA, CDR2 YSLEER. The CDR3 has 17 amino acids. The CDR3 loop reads CASSQAHQGGGWETQYF. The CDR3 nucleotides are TGCGCCAGCAGCCAAGCCCATCAAGGGGGCGGTTGGGAGACCCAGTACTTC.

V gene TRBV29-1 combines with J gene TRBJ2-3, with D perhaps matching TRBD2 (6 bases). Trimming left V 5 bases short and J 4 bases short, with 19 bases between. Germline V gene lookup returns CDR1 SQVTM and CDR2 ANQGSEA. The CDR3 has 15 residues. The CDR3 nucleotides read TGCAGCGTTAACTACGCGGGAACATCTCCAGATACGCAGTATTTT. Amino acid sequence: CSVNYAGTSPDTQYF.

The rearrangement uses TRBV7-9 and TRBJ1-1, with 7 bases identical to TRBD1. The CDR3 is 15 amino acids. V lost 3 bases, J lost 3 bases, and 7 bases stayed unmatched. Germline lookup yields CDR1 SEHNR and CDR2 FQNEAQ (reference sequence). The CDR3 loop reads CASSFRGQRDTEAFF. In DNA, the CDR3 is TGTGCCAGCAGCTTTAGGGGACAGAGGGACACTGAAGCTTTCTTT.

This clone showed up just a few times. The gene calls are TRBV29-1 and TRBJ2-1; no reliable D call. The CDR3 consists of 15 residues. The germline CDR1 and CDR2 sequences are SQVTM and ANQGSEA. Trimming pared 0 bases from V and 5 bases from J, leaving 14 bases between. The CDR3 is CSVEDPNYPHNEQFF. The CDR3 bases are TGCAGCGTTGAAGATCCGAACTACCCTCACAATGAGCAGTTCTTC.

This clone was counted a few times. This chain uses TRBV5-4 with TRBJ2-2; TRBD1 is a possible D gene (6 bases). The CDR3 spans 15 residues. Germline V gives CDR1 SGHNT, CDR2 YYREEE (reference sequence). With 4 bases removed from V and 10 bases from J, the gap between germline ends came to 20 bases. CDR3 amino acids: CASSRKDRGNAELFF. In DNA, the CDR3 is TGTGCCAGCAGCCGGAAGGACAGAGGGAACGCGGAGCTGTTTTTT.

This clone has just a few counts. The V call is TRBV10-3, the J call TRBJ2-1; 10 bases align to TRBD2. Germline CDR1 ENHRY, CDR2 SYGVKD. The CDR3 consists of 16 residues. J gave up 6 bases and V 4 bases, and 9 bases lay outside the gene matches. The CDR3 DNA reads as TGTGCCATCAGTGGGGAGGCTAGCGGGAGAAGCAATGAGCAGTTCTTC. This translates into CAISGEASGRSNEQFF.

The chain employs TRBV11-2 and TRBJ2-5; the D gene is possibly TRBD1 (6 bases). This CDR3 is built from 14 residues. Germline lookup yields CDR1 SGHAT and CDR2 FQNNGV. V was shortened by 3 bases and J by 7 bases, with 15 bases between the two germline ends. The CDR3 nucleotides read TGTGCCAGCAGCTTGGCAGGGATCAGGGGGACCCAGTACTTC. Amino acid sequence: CASSLAGIRGTQYF.

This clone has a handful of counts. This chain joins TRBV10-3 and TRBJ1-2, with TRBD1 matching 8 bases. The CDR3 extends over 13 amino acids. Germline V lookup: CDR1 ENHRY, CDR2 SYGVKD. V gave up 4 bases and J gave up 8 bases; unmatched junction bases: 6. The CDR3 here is CAISVGQGGGYTF. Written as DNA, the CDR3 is TGTGCCATCAGTGTAGGACAGGGCGGAGGCTACACCTTC.

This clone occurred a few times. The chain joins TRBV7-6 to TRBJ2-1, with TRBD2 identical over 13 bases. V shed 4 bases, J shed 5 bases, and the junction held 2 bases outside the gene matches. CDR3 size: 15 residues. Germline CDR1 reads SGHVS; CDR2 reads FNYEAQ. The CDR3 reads CASSSGTSGDNEQFF. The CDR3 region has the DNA TGTGCCAGCAGCTCCGGGACTAGCGGGGACAATGAGCAGTTCTTC.

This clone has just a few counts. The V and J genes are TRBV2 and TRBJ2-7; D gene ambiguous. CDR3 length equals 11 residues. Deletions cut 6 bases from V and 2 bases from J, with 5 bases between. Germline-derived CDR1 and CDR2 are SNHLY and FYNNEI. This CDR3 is CASSPTYEQYF. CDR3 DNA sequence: TGTGCCAGCAGCCCTACCTACGAGCAGTACTTC.

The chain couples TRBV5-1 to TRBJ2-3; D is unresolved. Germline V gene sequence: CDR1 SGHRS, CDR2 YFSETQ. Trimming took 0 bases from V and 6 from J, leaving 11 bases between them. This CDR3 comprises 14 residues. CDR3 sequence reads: CASSLALVSDTQYF. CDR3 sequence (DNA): TGCGCCAGCAGCTTGGCACTCGTTTCGGATACGCAGTATTTT.

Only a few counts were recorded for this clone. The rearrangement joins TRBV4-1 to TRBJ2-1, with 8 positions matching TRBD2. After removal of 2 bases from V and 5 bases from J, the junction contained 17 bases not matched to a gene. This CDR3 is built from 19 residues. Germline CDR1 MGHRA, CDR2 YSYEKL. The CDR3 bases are TGCGCCAGCAGCCAAAGGAGGGTACTGGCGGGAGGCCGAGACAATGAGCAGTTCTTC. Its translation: CASSQRRVLAGGRDNEQFF.

CDR3 sequence: CASSPSGGLTNEKLFF. For the CDR3, the DNA is TGTGCCAGCAGCCCCTCAGGAGGCTTAACTAATGAAAAACTGTTTTTT. This chain uses TRBV5-4 with TRBJ1-4; D is ambiguous. The germline V gene encodes CDR1 SGHNT and CDR2 YYREEE (reference sequence). The V gene lost 4 bases and the J gene lost 1 base, with 14 bases spanning the gap. The CDR3 consists of 16 residues. Full variable domain (rest looked up from reference TRBV5-4 and TRBJ1-4): ETGVTQSPTHLIKTRGQQVTLRCSSQSGHNTVSWYQQALGQGPQFIFQYYREEENGRGNFPPRFSGLQFPNYSSELNVNALELDDSALYLCASSPSGGLTNEKLFFGSGTQLSVL.